The 11 T cell receptor beta chains below come from one sample, sequenced in a study of blood T cells in healthy people across ages. A sample-barcoded 5' primer and a J-beta primer mix were used in a second PCR of roughly 7 to 11 cycles. TCRdb called the 5' RACE reads again in MiXCR, with one record for every CDR3 protein. The repertoire holds some 730,000 distinct CDR3 sequences, 22% seen once, with roughly a fifth in the top ten. The sample consisted of blood. The receptors were sampled from a man in his 70s in good health.

This clonotype was detected many times. The CDR3 DNA reads as TGTGCCAGCACTTGGACTAGCGACATCAATGAGCAGTTCTTC. Its translation is CASTWTSDINEQFF. The chain joins TRBV2 to TRBJ2-1, with 9 positions matching TRBD2. The V and J ends lost 7 bases and 6 bases, in that order; junction bases with no gene match: 7. CDR3 length: 14 amino acids. Germline values: CDR1 SNHLY, CDR2 FYNNEI.

The rearrangement links TRBV25-1 to TRBJ2-3; D ambiguous. The germline V and J ends were trimmed by 2 bases and 3 bases, with 3 bases remaining between them. Germline CDR1 reads MGHDK; CDR2 reads SYGVNS. The CDR3 covers 12 residues. This CDR3 is CASSEITDTQYF. The CDR3 coding sequence is TGTGCCAGCAGTGAAATTACAGATACGCAGTATTTT.

The V and J genes are TRBV6-1 and TRBJ1-6; D gene uncertain. CDR1 is MNHNS, CDR2 SASEGT, per germline. Trimming took off 3 bases at V and 1 base at J, with 16 bases between the two ends. CDR3 length: 18 amino acids. CDR3 in DNA: TGTGCCAGCAGTGATAGGGCGATATCGAGTTCCTATAATTCACCCCTCCACTTT. The encoded protein is CASSDRAISSSYNSPLHF.

This clonotype was seen more than once but under ten times. The chain carries TRBV20-1 and TRBJ2-3; either TRBD1 or TRBD2 may supply D (5 bases each). The germline V gene has CDR1 DFQATT and CDR2 SNEGSKA (reference sequence). The CDR3 runs to 13 residues. V was shortened by 1 base and J by 0 bases, with 5 bases between the two germline ends. The CDR3 DNA sequence: TGCAGTGCTAGAGGGGGGAGCACAGATACGCAGTATTTT. Translated: CSARGGSTDTQYF.

This CDR3 reads CASSQRQGGYTF. The CDR3, as DNA: TGCGCCAGCAGCCAGAGACAGGGTGGCTACACCTTC. This chain joins TRBV4-3 and TRBJ1-2; 7 nucleotides align to TRBD1. From germline, CDR1 is LGHNA and CDR2 YSLEER. The trim removed 3 bases at V and 7 bases at J, leaving 2 bases unmatched. The CDR3 runs 12 residues.

Written as DNA, the CDR3 is TGTGCCAGCAGCCCTTTTGGATACTCTGGGGCCAACGTCCTGACTTTC. It is translated as CASSPFGYSGANVLTF. The chain has TRBV7-9 and TRBJ2-6; D not resolved. The germline V gene encodes CDR1 SEHNR and CDR2 FQNEAQ (reference sequence). The CDR3 covers 16 residues. The V and J ends lost 5 bases and 0 bases respectively, with 11 bases between them. Supplemented by reference TRBV7-9 and TRBJ2-6, the full variable domain reads DTGVSQNPRHKITKRGQNVTFRCDPISEHNRLYWYRQTLGQGPEFLTYFQNEAQLEKSRLLSDRFSAERPKGSFSTLEIQRTEQGDSAMYLCASSPFGYSGANVLTFGAGSRLTVL.

V and J are TRBV5-1 and TRBJ1-1; 7 positions agree with TRBD1. V was pared by 1 base and J by 4 bases, with 7 bases of the junction left unmatched. CDR1 and CDR2 (germline): SGHRS, YFSETQ. CDR3 length: 15 residues. The CDR3 region has the DNA TGCGCCAGCAGCTTGTTTTTGGCAGGGGGCACTGAAGCTTTCTTT. This gives the protein CASSLFLAGGTEAFF.

This clonotype appeared a few times. The rearrangement joins TRBV20-1 to TRBJ1-1; the D gene is possibly TRBD1 (5 bases). Germline CDR1 reads DFQATT; CDR2 reads SNEGSKA (reference sequence). The CDR3 is 15 amino acids. V lost 6 bases and J lost 1, with 18 bases in between. In nucleotides, the CDR3 is TGCAGTGCGATCAGGACGGGGCAGGGGAACACTGAAGCTTTCTTT. It specifies CSAIRTGQGNTEAFF.

J is TRBJ1-2 and V is TRBV12-3 or TRBV12-4; D perhaps matches TRBD1 (5 bases). The V end was cut by 6 bases, the J end by 2 bases, with 13 bases between. The CDR3 contains 14 residues. The CDR3 sequence: CASRPAGGNYGYTF. The CDR3 nucleotides read TGTGCCAGCAGGCCGGCCGGGGGGAACTATGGCTACACCTTC.

This clonotype has just a few counts. The chain links TRBV10-3 to TRBJ2-1; TRBD2 might be the D (6 bases). The DNA end is more similar to TRBJ2-7, so the J call may be wrong. This CDR3 spans 13 amino acids. The germline CDR1 and CDR2 sequences are ENHRY and SYGVKD. This CDR3 is CAISDMGGYEQYF. The CDR3 DNA is TGTGCCATCAGTGATATGGGGGGCTACGAGCAGTACTTC.

This chain joins TRBV6-2 or TRBV6-3 and TRBJ1-2; maybe TRBD1 (5 bases). The germline gives CDR1 MNHEY, CDR2 SVGEGT. The CDR3 is made up of 12 amino acids. V was shortened by 7 bases and J by 7 bases, with 13 bases between the two germline ends. CDR3 sequence: CASIDQGLGYTF. CDR3 sequence (DNA): TGTGCCAGCATTGATCAGGGTCTTGGCTACACCTTC.